The 14 T cell receptor beta chains reported below all come from one sample, sequenced in a study of untreated major depressive disorder. Generated by immunoSEQ multiplex PCR, the TCRdb table keeps only in-frame clones and is missing some. The table has about 20,000 clones, roughly 90% seen once. Their target antigens are unknown. Findings and limits, study-wide: CD4+ T cells from depressed patients used TRBV05-01 (Vbeta 5.1) more often than controls.

The specimen sequenced was CD4+ T cells from PBMCs. The receptors were sampled from a woman between 35 and 50 years old with major depressive disorder.

This rearrangement joins TRBV4-2 to TRBJ2-3; D remains unclear. The V end lost 1 base, the J end lost 4 bases, and 6 bases lay between the germline ends. CDR3 length equals 13 residues. In germline, CDR1 is LGHNA, CDR2 YNFKEQ. The CDR3: CASSQGLADTQYF. The CDR3 coding sequence is TGTGCCAGCAGCCAAGGTCTGGCAGATACGCAGTATTTT.

V and J are TRBV11-2 and TRBJ2-3; D call uncertain. V was trimmed by 5 bases and J by 0 bases, leaving 6 bases between them. CDR3 length equals 13 residues. The germline V gene encodes CDR1 SGHAT and CDR2 FQNNGV. The CDR3 DNA is TGTGCCAGCAGCGGGTCTAGCACAGATACGCAGTATTTT. Encoded protein: CASSGSSTDTQYF.

The rearrangement joins TRBV27 to TRBJ2-7; 9 bases agree with TRBD1. Germline V gene lookup returns CDR1 MNHEY and CDR2 SMNVEV (reference sequence). This CDR3 contains 13 residues. Unmatched junction bases numbered 2, after V lost 4 bases and J lost 4 bases. The CDR3 loop is CASSSGQGYEQYF. In DNA form, the CDR3 reads TGTGCCAGCAGTTCGGGACAGGGATACGAGCAGTACTTC.

A single count supports this clone. V and J are TRBV5-8 and TRBJ2-7, with D tentatively TRBD1 (5 bases). From germline, CDR1 is SGHTS and CDR2 YDEGEE. Trimming cost V 4 bases and J 0 bases, with 11 bases left between them. The CDR3 loop spans 14 amino acids. This CDR3 is CASSPEDSSYEQYV. The CDR3 coding sequence is TGTGCCAGCAGCCCTGAAGACAGCTCCTACGAGCAGTACGTC.

In its sample, this clone was seen a few times. The chain's CDR3 is CASSQEQDYGYTF. DNA for the CDR3: TGTGCCAGCAGCCAAGAGCAGGACTATGGCTACACCTTC. The chain combines TRBV4-2 with TRBJ1-2, with D unresolved. V was shortened by 0 bases and J by 3 bases, with 5 bases between the two germline ends. This CDR3 contains 13 residues. Germline V gene sequence: CDR1 LGHNA, CDR2 YNFKEQ.

This CDR3 reads CASSSRGATAGELFF. Written as DNA, the CDR3 is TGTGCCAGCAGCTCTAGGGGGGCGACCGCCGGGGAGCTGTTTTTT. The J gene is TRBJ2-2, the V gene TRBV5-4; D may be TRBD1 or TRBD2 (6 bases each). From germline, CDR1 is SGHNT and CDR2 YYREEE (reference sequence). Trimming took off 3 bases at V and 6 bases at J, with 15 bases between the two ends. This CDR3 comprises 15 residues. Full variable domain (remainder filled in from reference TRBV5-4 and TRBJ2-2): ETGVTQSPTHLIKTRGQQVTLRCSSQSGHNTVSWYQQALGQGPQFIFQYYREEENGRGNFPPRFSGLQFPNYSSELNVNALELDDSALYLCASSSRGATAGELFFGEGSRLTVL.

The chain has TRBV7-9 and TRBJ1-2; no clear D gene. The CDR3 is made up of 14 amino acids. Germline loops: CDR1 SEHNR, CDR2 FQNEAQ (reference sequence). V lost 5 bases and J lost 8, with 18 bases in between. The CDR3, as DNA: TGTGCCAGCAGCCGCCCAAAGTTGGTGGAAGGCTACACCTTC. Translation gives CASSRPKLVEGYTF.

The sample holds a few counts of this clone. The J gene is TRBJ1-5, the V gene TRBV2, with 7 bases identical to TRBD1. Germline trimming cut 8 bases from V and 6 bases from J; bases unmatched to any gene: 7. The CDR3 runs to 13 residues. Germline CDR1 and CDR2: SNHLY and FYNNEI. The CDR3 bases are TGTGCCAGCGGACCGGGACAGTTTCAGCCCCAGCATTTT. It is translated as CASGPGQFQPQHF.

This sequence joins TRBV7-2 and TRBJ2-5; D call uncertain. Germline CDR1 SGHTA, CDR2 FQGNSA. The length of the CDR3 is 15 residues. V lost 4 bases, J lost 5 bases, and 17 bases lay in between. CDR3 loop: CASSSRRVVGETQYF. The CDR3 DNA reads TGTGCCAGCAGCTCCCGACGAGTGGTTGGGGAGACCCAGTACTTC.

This chain links TRBV7-2 with TRBJ1-1, with 9 positions matching TRBD1. The CDR3 loop spans 16 amino acids. The trim removed 1 base at V and 5 bases at J, leaving 8 bases unmatched. Germline loops: CDR1 SGHTA, CDR2 FQGNSA. The CDR3: CASSLGSGTGRTEAFF. CDR3 in DNA: TGTGCCAGCAGCTTAGGCTCCGGGACAGGGAGGACTGAAGCTTTCTTT.

The chain joins TRBV7-6 to TRBJ2-5; D unclear. Germline V gives CDR1 SGHVS, CDR2 FNYEAQ. Trimming left V 7 bases short and J 5 bases short, with 14 bases between. This CDR3 is built from 13 residues. CDR3 amino acids: CASKQYDRETQYF. The CDR3 DNA follows: TGTGCCAGCAAGCAATACGACCGGGAGACCCAGTACTTC.

This clone was picked up one time. This chain connects TRBV5-8 to TRBJ2-6; D possibly uses TRBD1 or TRBD2 (5 bases each). The CDR3 totals 14 residues. The V gene's germline CDR1 is SGHTS and CDR2 YDEGEE. V was pared by 9 bases and J by 0 bases, with 10 bases between. The CDR3 nucleotides are TGTGCCACCGAGAGGGGCTCTGGGGCCAACGTCCTGACTTTC. As protein: CATERGSGANVLTF.

This chain connects TRBV4-1 to TRBJ1-1; no reliable D call. CDR3 size: 15 residues. Between the trimmed V and J ends, which lost 1 base and 3 bases, there was a span of 12 bases. Looked up from germline, CDR1 is MGHRA and CDR2 is YSYEKL. The CDR3 sequence is CASSQGPGMDTEAFF. The CDR3 DNA reads as TGCGCCAGCAGCCAAGGCCCGGGTATGGACACTGAAGCTTTCTTT.

V and J are TRBV10-1 and TRBJ1-5; D remains unclear. The CDR3 loop spans 12 amino acids. V lost 6 bases and J 5 bases, leaving 8 bases between the germline ends. Germline-derived CDR1 and CDR2 are WNHNN and SYGVQD (reference sequence). The CDR3 DNA reads TGCGCCAGCAGCAGTGGAGATCAGCCCCAGCATTTT. Encoded protein: CASSSGDQPQHF.